This TCR beta chain was recorded in a study of radiation and T cells in renal cell carcinoma. About the research overall: Nephrectomy followed 15 Gy stereotactic body radiation by 4 weeks.

Time point denoted: baseline pretreatment blood. The treatment denotes: 15 Gy SBRT to primary tumor, nephrectomy 4 weeks later. Serial blood draws occurred at baseline and 2 and 4 weeks post-SBRT. The tumor was a clear cell renal cell carcinoma. Study observations and caveats: In blood, top tumor clones expanded by 2 weeks, shrinking by 4.

As regards this clone: Antigen specificity is unknown.

TCRdb's copy holds only in-frame clones and misses some; the assay was immunoSEQ multiplex PCR. The data show 130,000 or so clones, 70% to 90% seen once. The germline V gene has CDR1 SGDLS and CDR2 YYNGEE. This CDR3 has 15 residues. V was shortened by 2 bases and J by 5 bases, with 14 bases between the two germline ends. This chain uses TRBV9 with TRBJ2-1; D perhaps matches TRBD2 (6 bases). The starting material was blood, obtained from a patient whose treatment included radiotherapy and nephrectomy. The sequence was collected from a woman aged 45-60 years with renal cell carcinoma. The CDR3 region is CASSVAGLGHNEQFF. The DNA for the CDR3 is TGTGCCAGCAGCGTTGCGGGGCTGGGTCACAATGAGCAGTTCTTC.